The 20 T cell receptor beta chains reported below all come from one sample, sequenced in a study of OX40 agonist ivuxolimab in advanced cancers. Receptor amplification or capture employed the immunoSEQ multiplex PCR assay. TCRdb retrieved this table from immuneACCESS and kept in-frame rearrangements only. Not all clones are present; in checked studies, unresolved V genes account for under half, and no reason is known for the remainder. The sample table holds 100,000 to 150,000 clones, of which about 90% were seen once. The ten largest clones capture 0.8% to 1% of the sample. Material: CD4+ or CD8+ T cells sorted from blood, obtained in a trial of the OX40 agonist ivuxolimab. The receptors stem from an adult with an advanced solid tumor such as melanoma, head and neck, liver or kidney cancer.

The CDR3 region has the DNA TGTGCGGTTGGGCAGATCACAGATACGCAGTATTTT. Translation gives CAVGQITDTQYF. The chain joins TRBV19 to TRBJ2-3, with D unresolved. The CDR3 totals 12 residues. Germline values: CDR1 LNHDA, CDR2 SQIVND (reference sequence).

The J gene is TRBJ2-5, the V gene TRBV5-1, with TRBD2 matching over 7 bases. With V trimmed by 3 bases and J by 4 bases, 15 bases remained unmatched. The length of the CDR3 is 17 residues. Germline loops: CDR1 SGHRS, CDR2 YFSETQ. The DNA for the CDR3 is TGCGCCAGCAGCTCGTCCTGGGGCGGGGGACGGGGAGAGACCCAGTACTTC. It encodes CASSSSWGGGRGETQYF.

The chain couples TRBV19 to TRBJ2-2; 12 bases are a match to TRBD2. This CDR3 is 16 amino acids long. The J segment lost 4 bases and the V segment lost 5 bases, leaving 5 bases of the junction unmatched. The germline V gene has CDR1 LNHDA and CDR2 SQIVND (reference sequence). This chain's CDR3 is CASSPLAGGGTGELFF. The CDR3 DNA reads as TGTGCCAGTAGTCCTCTAGCGGGAGGGGGCACCGGGGAGCTGTTTTTT.

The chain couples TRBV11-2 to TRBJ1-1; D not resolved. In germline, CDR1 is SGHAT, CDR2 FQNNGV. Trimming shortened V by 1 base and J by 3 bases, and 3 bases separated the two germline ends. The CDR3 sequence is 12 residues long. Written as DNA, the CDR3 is TGTGCCAGCAGCTTAGTGGACACTGAAGCTTTCTTT. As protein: CASSLVDTEAFF.

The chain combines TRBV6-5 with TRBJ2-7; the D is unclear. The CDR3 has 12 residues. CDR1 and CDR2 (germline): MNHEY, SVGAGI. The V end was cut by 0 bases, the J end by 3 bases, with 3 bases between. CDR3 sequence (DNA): TGTGCCAGCAGTTACTCGCTCTACGAGCAGTACTTC. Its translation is CASSYSLYEQYF.

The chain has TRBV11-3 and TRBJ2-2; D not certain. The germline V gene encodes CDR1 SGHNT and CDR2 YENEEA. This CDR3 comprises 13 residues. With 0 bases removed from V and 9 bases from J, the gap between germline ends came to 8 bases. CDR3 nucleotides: TGTGCCAGCAGCTTAGATAGTTCGCGGGAGCTGTTTTTT. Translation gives CASSLDSSRELFF.

CDR3 protein: CASSLDPGGNQPQHF. Here the CDR3 DNA reads TGCGCCAGCAGCCTAGACCCGGGGGGCAATCAGCCCCAGCATTTT. The chain carries TRBV5-1 and TRBJ1-5, with a possible D match to TRBD1 (5 bases). V dropped 4 bases and J dropped 2 bases, with 13 bases sitting between them. Germline V lookup: CDR1 SGHRS, CDR2 YFSETQ. This CDR3 spans 15 amino acids.

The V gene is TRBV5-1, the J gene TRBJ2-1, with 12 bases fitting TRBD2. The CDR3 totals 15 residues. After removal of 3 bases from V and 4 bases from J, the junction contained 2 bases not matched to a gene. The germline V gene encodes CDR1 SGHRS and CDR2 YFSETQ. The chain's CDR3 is CASSSSGRDYNEQFF. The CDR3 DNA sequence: TGCGCCAGCAGCTCTAGCGGGAGGGATTACAATGAGCAGTTCTTC.

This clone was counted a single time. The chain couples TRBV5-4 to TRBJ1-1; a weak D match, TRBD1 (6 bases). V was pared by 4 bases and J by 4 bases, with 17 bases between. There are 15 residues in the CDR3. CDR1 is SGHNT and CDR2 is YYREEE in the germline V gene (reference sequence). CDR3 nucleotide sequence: TGTGCCAGCAGCGCCACAGGGAGCTTACCCACTGAAGCTTTCTTT. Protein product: CASSATGSLPTEAFF.

The CDR3 sequence is CASRDRGISETQYF. CDR3 nucleotide sequence: TGTGCCAGCCGGGACAGGGGTATTTCGGAGACCCAGTACTTC. The genes are TRBV5-6 and TRBJ2-5; TRBD1 matches at 10 bases. Germline-derived CDR1 and CDR2 are SGHDT and YYEEEE. The CDR3 is made up of 14 amino acids. Unmatched junction bases numbered 8, after V lost 7 bases and J lost 5 bases.

CDR3 nucleotide sequence: TGTGCCAGCAGCTTAAAAAGTCCGAGCACAGATACGCAGTATTTT. As protein: CASSLKSPSTDTQYF. This chain connects TRBV7-9 to TRBJ2-3; no clear D. There are 15 residues in the CDR3. Germline V gene lookup returns CDR1 SEHNR and CDR2 FQNEAQ (reference sequence). V was trimmed by 2 bases and J by 0 bases, leaving 9 bases between them.

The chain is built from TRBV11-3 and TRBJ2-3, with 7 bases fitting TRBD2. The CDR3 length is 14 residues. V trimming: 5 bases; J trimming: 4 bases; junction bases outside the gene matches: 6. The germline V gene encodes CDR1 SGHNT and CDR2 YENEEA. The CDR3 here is CASSQGGSADTQYF. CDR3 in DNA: TGTGCCAGCAGCCAGGGCGGGAGCGCAGATACGCAGTATTTT.

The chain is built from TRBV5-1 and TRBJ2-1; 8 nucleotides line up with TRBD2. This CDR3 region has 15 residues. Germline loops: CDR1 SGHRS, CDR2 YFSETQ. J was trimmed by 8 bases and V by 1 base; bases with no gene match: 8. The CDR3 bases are TGCGCCAGCAGCTTGTCGGGAGGGCCTGGGGATGAGCAGTTCTTC. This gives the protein CASSLSGGPGDEQFF. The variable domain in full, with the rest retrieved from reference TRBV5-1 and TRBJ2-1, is KAGVTQTPRYLIKTRGQQVTLSCSPISGHRSVSWYQQTPGQGLQFLFEYFSETQRNKGNFPGRFSGRQFSNSRSEMNVSTLELGDSALYLCASSLSGGPGDEQFFGPGTRLTVL.

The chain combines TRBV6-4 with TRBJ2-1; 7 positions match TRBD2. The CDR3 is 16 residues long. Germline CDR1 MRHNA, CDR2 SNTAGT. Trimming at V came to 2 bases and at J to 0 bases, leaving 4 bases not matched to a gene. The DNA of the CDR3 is TGTGCCAGCAGTGACGGGACTACAAGCTCCTACAATGAGCAGTTCTTC. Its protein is CASSDGTTSSYNEQFF.

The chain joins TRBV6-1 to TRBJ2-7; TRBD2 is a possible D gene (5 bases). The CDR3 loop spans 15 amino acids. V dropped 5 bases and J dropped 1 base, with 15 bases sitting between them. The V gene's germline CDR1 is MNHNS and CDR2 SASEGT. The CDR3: CASSWGMGGSYEQYF. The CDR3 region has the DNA TGTGCCAGCAGTTGGGGTATGGGCGGGTCCTACGAGCAGTACTTC.

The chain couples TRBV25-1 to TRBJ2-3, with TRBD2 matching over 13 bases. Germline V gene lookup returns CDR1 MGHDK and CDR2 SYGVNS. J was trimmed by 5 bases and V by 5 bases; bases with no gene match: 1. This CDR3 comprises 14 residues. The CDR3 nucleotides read TGTGCCAGCAGTCGACTAGCGGGGGGAGATACGCAGTATTTT. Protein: CASSRLAGGDTQYF.

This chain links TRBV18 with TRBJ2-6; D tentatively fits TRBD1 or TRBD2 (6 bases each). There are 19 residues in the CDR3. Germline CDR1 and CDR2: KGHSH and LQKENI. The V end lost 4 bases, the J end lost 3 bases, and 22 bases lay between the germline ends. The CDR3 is CASSLELLSGAGGANVLTF. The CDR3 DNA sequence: TGTGCCAGCTCACTAGAGCTTTTGTCGGGGGCCGGTGGGGCCAACGTCCTGACTTTC. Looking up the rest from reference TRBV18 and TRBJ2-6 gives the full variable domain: NAGVMQNPRHLVRRRGQEARLRCSPMKGHSHVYWYRQLPEEGLKFMVYLQKENIIDESGMPKERFSAEFPKEGPSILRIQQVVRGDSAAYFCASSLELLSGAGGANVLTFGAGSRLTVL.

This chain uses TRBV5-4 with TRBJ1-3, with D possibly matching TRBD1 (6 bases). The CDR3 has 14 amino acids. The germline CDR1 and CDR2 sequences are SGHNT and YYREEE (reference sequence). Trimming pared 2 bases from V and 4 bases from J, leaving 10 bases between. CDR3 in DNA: TGTGCCAGCAGCTTCGGGGGGGGCGGAAACACCATATATTTT. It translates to CASSFGGGGNTIYF. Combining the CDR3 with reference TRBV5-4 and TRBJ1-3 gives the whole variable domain ETGVTQSPTHLIKTRGQQVTLRCSSQSGHNTVSWYQQALGQGPQFIFQYYREEENGRGNFPPRFSGLQFPNYSSELNVNALELDDSALYLCASSFGGGGNTIYFGEGSWLTVV.

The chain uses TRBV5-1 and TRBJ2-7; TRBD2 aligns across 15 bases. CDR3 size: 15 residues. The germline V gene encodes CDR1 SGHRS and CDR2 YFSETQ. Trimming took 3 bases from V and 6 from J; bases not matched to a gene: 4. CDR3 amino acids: CASSSGLAGGSEQYF. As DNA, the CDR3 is TGCGCCAGCAGCTCGGGACTAGCGGGAGGAAGCGAGCAGTACTTC.

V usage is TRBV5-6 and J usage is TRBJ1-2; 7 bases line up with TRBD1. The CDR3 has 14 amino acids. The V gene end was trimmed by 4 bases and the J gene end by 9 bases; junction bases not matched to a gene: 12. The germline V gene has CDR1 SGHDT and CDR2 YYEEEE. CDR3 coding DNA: TGTGCCAGCAGCATGGACAGGAAGGAACTAAGCTACACCTTC. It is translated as CASSMDRKELSYTF. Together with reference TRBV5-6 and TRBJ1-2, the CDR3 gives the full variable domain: DAGVTQSPTHLIKTRGQQVTLRCSPKSGHDTVSWYQQALGQGPQFIFQYYEEEERQRGNFPDRFSGHQFPNYSSELNVNALLLGDSALYLCASSMDRKELSYTFGSGTRLTVV.